This T cell receptor (beta chain) was profiled in a study of cytomegalovirus exposure and HLA in healthy donors. The junction had 8 bases not matched to a gene; V was cut back by 6 bases and J by 2 bases. Looked up from germline, CDR1 is MNHEY and CDR2 is SMNVEV (reference sequence). The CDR3 length is 17 residues. Primers for the PCR totalled 60 Vbeta and 13 Jbeta. Generated by immunoSEQ multiplex PCR, the TCRdb table keeps only in-frame clones and is missing some. The sample yields about 110,000 clones, roughly four fifths seen once. Of note for this clone: Its cognate antigen is unknown.

Study-wide results and caveats: Certain sequence variants were highly shared and formed a cluster, and this cluster was likely a sequencing artifact. Earlier results showed most TCR beta V segments being productive about 87% or about 30% of the time. Per published accounts, TCR beta sequences correctly predicted the HLA-A and HLA-B alleles of most subjects.

Sequencing used PBMCs. This clonotype was obtained from a man aged 50 to 59 in good health and CMV-seronegative. V gene TRBV27 combines with J gene TRBJ2-6; 9 nucleotides line up with TRBD1. CDR3 in DNA: TGTGCCAGCAGGTCCGGGACAGGGTCACCTGGGGCCAACGTCCTGACTTTC. It codes for CASRSGTGSPGANVLTF. The full variable domain, rest sourced from reference TRBV27 and TRBJ2-6, is EAQVTQNPRYLITVTGKKLTVTCSQNMNHEYMSWYRQDPGLGLRQIYYSMNVEVTDKGDVPEGYKVSRKEKRNFPLILESPSPNQTSLYFCASRSGTGSPGANVLTFGAGSRLTVL.